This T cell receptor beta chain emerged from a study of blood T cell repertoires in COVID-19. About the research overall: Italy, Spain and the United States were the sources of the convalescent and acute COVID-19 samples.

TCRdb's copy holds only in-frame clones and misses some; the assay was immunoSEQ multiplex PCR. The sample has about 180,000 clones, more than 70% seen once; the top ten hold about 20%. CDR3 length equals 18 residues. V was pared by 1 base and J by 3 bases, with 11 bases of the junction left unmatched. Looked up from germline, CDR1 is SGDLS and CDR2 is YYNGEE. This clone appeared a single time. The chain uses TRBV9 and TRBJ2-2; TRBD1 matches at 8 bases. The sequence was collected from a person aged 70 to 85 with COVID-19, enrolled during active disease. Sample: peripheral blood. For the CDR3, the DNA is TGTGCCAGCAGCGTACAATTACCCACGACAGGGGACACCGGGGAGCTGTTTTTT. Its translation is CASSVQLPTTGDTGELFF. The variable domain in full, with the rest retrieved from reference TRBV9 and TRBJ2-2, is DSGVTQTPKHLITATGQRVTLRCSPRSGDLSVYWYQQSLDQGLQFLIQYYNGEERAKGNILERFSAQQFPDLHSELNLSSLELGDSALYFCASSVQLPTTGDTGELFFGEGSRLTVL.